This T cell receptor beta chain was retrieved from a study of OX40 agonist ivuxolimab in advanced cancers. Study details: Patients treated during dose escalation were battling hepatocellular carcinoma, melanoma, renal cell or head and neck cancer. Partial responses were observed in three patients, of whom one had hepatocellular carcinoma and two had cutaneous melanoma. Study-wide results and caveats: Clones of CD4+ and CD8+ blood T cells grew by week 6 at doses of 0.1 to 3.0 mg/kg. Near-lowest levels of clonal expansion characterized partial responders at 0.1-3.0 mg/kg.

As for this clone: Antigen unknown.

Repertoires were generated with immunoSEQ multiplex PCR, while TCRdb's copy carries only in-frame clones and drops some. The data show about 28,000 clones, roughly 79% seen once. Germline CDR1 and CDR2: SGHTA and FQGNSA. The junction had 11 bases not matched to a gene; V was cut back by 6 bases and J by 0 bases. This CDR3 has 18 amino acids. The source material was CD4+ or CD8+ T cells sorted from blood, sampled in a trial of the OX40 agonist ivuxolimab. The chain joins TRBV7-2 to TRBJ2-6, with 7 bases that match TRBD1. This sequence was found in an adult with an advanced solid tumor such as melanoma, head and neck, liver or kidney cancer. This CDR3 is CASRGLGQSYSGANVLTF. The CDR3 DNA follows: TGTGCCAGCAGGGGTCTGGGACAGAGTTACTCTGGGGCCAACGTCCTGACTTTC.